These 32 T cell receptor beta chains share one sample of origin, sequenced in a study of T-cell reconstitution after alpha-beta-depleted transplantation in children. The TCRbeta library was prepared with unique molecular identifiers. One entry per CDR3 protein results from TCRdb running MiXCR on the PCR reads. The data show a few hundred thousand distinct CDR3 sequences, with about an eighth seen just once and 4% to 5.5% held by the top ten. Source: PBMCs, taken from the stem cell graft. These receptors were obtained from a human donor who donated a stem cell graft to a child with Fanconi anemia.

This clonotype was seen a handful of times. The chain uses TRBV27 and TRBJ2-2, with 8 positions matching TRBD1. The CDR3 is 16 residues long. Germline V CDR1 and CDR2: MNHEY, SMNVEV (reference sequence). With 8 bases clipped from V and 0 bases from J, the junction kept 8 bases outside the gene matches. The CDR3 spells CASLKPGQANTGELFF. The CDR3 region has the DNA TGTGCCAGCCTTAAACCGGGACAGGCGAACACCGGGGAGCTGTTTTTT.

The J gene is TRBJ2-3, the V gene TRBV14; D is unclear. There are 15 residues in the CDR3. V was pared by 3 bases and J by 0 bases, with 10 bases between. From germline, CDR1 is SGHDN and CDR2 FVKESK. This chain's CDR3 is CASSHTGWSTDTQYF. For the CDR3, the DNA is TGTGCCAGCAGCCATACCGGGTGGAGCACAGATACGCAGTATTTT.

This clonotype has a handful of counts. The chain combines TRBV20-1 with TRBJ1-1, with 9 bases identical to TRBD1. There are 13 residues in the CDR3. Germline CDR1 and CDR2: DFQATT and SNEGSKA (reference sequence). Trimming removed 8 bases from V and 1 base from J; junction bases left unmatched: 5. The CDR3 reads CSLQGQGNTEAFF. The CDR3 DNA is TGCAGTCTGCAGGGACAGGGGAACACTGAAGCTTTCTTT.

This clonotype appeared many times. V gene TRBV6-2 or TRBV6-3 combines with J gene TRBJ1-2, with 9 bases lining up with TRBD1. This CDR3 has 18 amino acids. Germline lookup yields CDR1 MNHEY and CDR2 SVGEGT. J gave up 5 bases and V 6 bases, and 19 bases lay outside the gene matches. The CDR3 bases are TGTGCCAGCAGAACCCCGGGACAGGGTCGAACGACCCCTTATGGCTACACCTTC. It encodes CASRTPGQGRTTPYGYTF.

The chain links TRBV5-5 to TRBJ2-2; D possibly corresponds to TRBD2 (5 bases). With 4 bases removed from V and 6 bases from J, the gap between germline ends came to 13 bases. The germline CDR1 and CDR2 sequences are SGHKS and YYEKEE (reference sequence). This CDR3 is 14 amino acids long. In DNA form, the CDR3 reads TGTGCCAGCAGCCCGACTGGGAGTTCCGGGGAGCTGTTTTTT. Translation gives CASSPTGSSGELFF.

This clonotype was seen only a few times. This chain uses TRBV10-2 with TRBJ2-2, with 7 bases lining up with TRBD1. Germline CDR1 reads WSHSY; CDR2 reads SAAADI. Trimming cost V 6 bases and J 4 bases; bases outside gene matches: 5. CDR3 length equals 14 residues. The CDR3 bases are TGCGCCAGCAGACCTGGGACAGCCACCGGGGAGCTGTTTTTT. Translating gives CASRPGTATGELFF.

This clonotype was counted at least ten times. This sequence joins TRBV25-1 and TRBJ1-3; TRBD1 agrees at 7 bases. This CDR3 has 15 residues. The germline V gene encodes CDR1 MGHDK and CDR2 SYGVNS. V was clipped by 3 bases and J by 4 bases; unmatched bases: 6. The CDR3 DNA reads as TGTGCCAGCAGTGATCACAGGGGTTCGGGAAACACCATATATTTT. It codes for CASSDHRGSGNTIYF. Variable domain in full (rest from reference TRBV25-1 and TRBJ1-3): EADIYQTPRYLVIGTGKKITLECSQTMGHDKMYWYQQDPGMELHLIHYSYGVNSTEKGDLSSESTVSRIRTEHFPLTLESARPSHTSQYLCASSDHRGSGNTIYFGEGSWLTVV.

V and J are TRBV6-5 and TRBJ1-1; D is perhaps TRBD1 (5 bases). The CDR3 spans 16 residues. CDR1 MNHEY and CDR2 SVGAGI come from the germline V gene. Trimming took 5 bases from V and 1 from J, leaving 17 bases between them. Here the CDR3 reads CASSPPRGGTNTEAFF. The DNA of the CDR3 is TGTGCCAGCAGTCCCCCTCGGGGGGGGACGAACACTGAAGCTTTCTTT.

This clonotype showed up just a few times. The chain is built from TRBV20-1 and TRBJ1-6; D is possibly TRBD1 (5 bases). The V gene's germline CDR1 is DFQATT and CDR2 SNEGSKA (reference sequence). V was pared by 4 bases and J by 8 bases, with 12 bases between. The CDR3 length is 13 residues. CDR3: CSAKFTGDSPLHF. CDR3 DNA sequence: TGCAGTGCTAAATTCACAGGTGATTCACCCCTCCACTTT.

This clonotype has ten or more counts. J is TRBJ1-2 and V is TRBV9; maybe TRBD1 (6 bases). The CDR3 totals 15 residues. CDR1 is SGDLS, CDR2 YYNGEE, per germline. Trimming took 3 bases from V and 8 from J, leaving 20 bases between them. CDR3 amino acids: CASSGYRAPLGGYTF. The CDR3 DNA follows: TGTGCCAGCAGCGGCTACAGGGCCCCGTTAGGGGGCTACACCTTC.

This clonotype was picked up many times. The chain links TRBV7-8 to TRBJ2-7; possible D gene TRBD1, 5 bases. The CDR3 sequence is 13 residues long. Germline loops: CDR1 SGHVS, CDR2 FQNEAQ. Between the trimmed V and J ends, which lost 4 bases and 4 bases, there was a span of 11 bases. The CDR3 is CASSSDSSYEQYV. CDR3 DNA: TGTGCCAGCAGCTCAGACAGTTCGTACGAGCAGTACGTC.

This sequence joins TRBV12-5 and TRBJ2-1; TRBD2 matches 8 bases. The V gene's germline CDR1 is LGHNT and CDR2 FRNRAP. The CDR3 sequence is 15 residues long. After removal of 7 bases from V and 6 bases from J, the junction contained 11 bases not matched to a gene. The CDR3 is CASANSGGPFNEQFF. CDR3 sequence (DNA): TGTGCTAGTGCCAACTCGGGGGGGCCTTTCAATGAGCAGTTCTTC. Variable domain in full (rest from reference TRBV12-5 and TRBJ2-1): DARVTQTPRHKVTEMGQEVTMRCQPILGHNTVFWYRQTMMQGLELLAYFRNRAPLDDSGMPKDRFSAEMPDATLATLKIQPSEPRDSAVYFCASANSGGPFNEQFFGPGTRLTVL.

This clonotype was counted many times. CDR3 loop: CASSQARRGEQFF. CDR3 bases: TGTGCCAGCAGCCAAGCAAGGAGGGGTGAGCAGTTCTTC. The chain couples TRBV4-2 to TRBJ2-1; D may be TRBD2 (6 bases). The germline V gene has CDR1 LGHNA and CDR2 YNFKEQ. The CDR3 loop spans 13 amino acids. V lost 1 base and J 9 bases, leaving 10 bases between the germline ends.

The J gene is TRBJ2-2, the V gene TRBV20-1; 8 bases align to TRBD1. This CDR3 is built from 15 residues. V trimming: 7 bases; J trimming: 4 bases; junction bases outside the gene matches: 11. Germline CDR1 is DFQATT and CDR2 is SNEGSKA (reference sequence). The CDR3 sequence is CSVRGDRYSTGELFF. The CDR3 DNA reads as TGCAGTGTCAGGGGGGACAGGTATTCCACCGGGGAGCTGTTTTTT.

The chain links TRBV20-1 to TRBJ1-1; TRBD1 aligns across 8 bases. Germline V CDR1 and CDR2: DFQATT, SNEGSKA (reference sequence). V shed 6 bases, J shed 7 bases, and the junction held 7 bases outside the gene matches. The CDR3 extends over 12 amino acids. CDR3 coding DNA: TGCAGTGCGATGGACAGGGCCCTTGAAGCTTTCTTT. It encodes CSAMDRALEAFF.

This clonotype appeared a few times. The chain combines TRBV29-1 with TRBJ1-1; 7 bases align to TRBD1. This CDR3 contains 13 residues. V gave up 6 bases and J gave up 1 base; unmatched junction bases: 5. Germline V gives CDR1 SQVTM, CDR2 ANQGSEA. CDR3 sequence: CSVATGTNTEAFF. CDR3 nucleotides: TGCAGCGTAGCGACAGGGACGAACACTGAAGCTTTCTTT.

This clonotype has more than one count but fewer than ten. The gene calls are TRBV5-1 and TRBJ1-6; no definite D call. Germline lookup yields CDR1 SGHRS and CDR2 YFSETQ. This CDR3 has 15 amino acids. Deletions cut 0 bases from V and 5 bases from J, with 9 bases between. CDR3 in amino acids: CASSLEASDNSPLHF. The CDR3 DNA reads TGCGCCAGCAGCTTGGAGGCATCGGATAATTCACCCCTCCACTTT. Combining the CDR3 with reference TRBV5-1 and TRBJ1-6 gives the whole variable domain KAGVTQTPRYLIKTRGQQVTLSCSPISGHRSVSWYQQTPGQGLQFLFEYFSETQRNKGNFPGRFSGRQFSNSRSEMNVSTLELGDSALYLCASSLEASDNSPLHFGNGTRLTVT.

CDR3 sequence (DNA): TGTGCCAGCAGCATGACAGGGGGCTCACTCAAGGCTAGCACAGATACGCAGTATTTT. It codes for CASSMTGGSLKASTDTQYF. The chain carries TRBV11-2 and TRBJ2-3, with 10 bases that match TRBD1. The V and J ends lost 5 bases and 0 bases, in that order; junction bases with no gene match: 14. This CDR3 contains 19 residues. Germline CDR1 is SGHAT and CDR2 is FQNNGV.

The gene calls are TRBV3-1 and TRBJ1-1, with D unresolved. V lost 0 bases to trimming and J lost 0 bases, with 11 bases between them. CDR3 length: 16 residues. Germline V gene lookup returns CDR1 LGHDT and CDR2 YNNKEL (reference sequence). CDR3 in amino acids: CASSQDVSILNTEAFF. In DNA form, the CDR3 reads TGTGCCAGCAGCCAAGATGTAAGCATTTTGAACACTGAAGCTTTCTTT.

In this sample, this clonotype turned up a few times. This chain uses TRBV12-3 or TRBV12-4 with TRBJ1-3; D is uncertain. The CDR3 consists of 14 residues. Trimming stripped 8 bases from V and 0 bases from J, with 11 bases between. CDR3 bases: TGTGCCAGCCGCCCTGGTTTCTCTGGAAACACCATATATTTT. This translates into CASRPGFSGNTIYF.

This clonotype was found a few times. V is TRBV7-8 and J is TRBJ1-1; weak D call: TRBD1 (6 bases). The CDR3 spans 13 residues. Trimming shortened V by 2 bases and J by 6 bases, and 10 bases separated the two germline ends. Germline V gene sequence: CDR1 SGHVS, CDR2 FQNEAQ. The chain's CDR3 is CASSLQGLAEAFF. DNA of the CDR3: TGTGCCAGCAGCTTACAGGGGCTGGCTGAAGCTTTCTTT.

This clonotype was seen a handful of times. The chain has TRBV4-2 and TRBJ1-5, with D unresolved. CDR1 is LGHNA and CDR2 is YNFKEQ in the germline V gene. The CDR3 contains 12 residues. V lost 0 bases, J lost 7 bases, and 4 bases lay in between. The CDR3 is CASSQDEQPQHF. The CDR3 coding sequence is TGTGCCAGCAGCCAAGATGAACAGCCCCAGCATTTT.

This clonotype was observed at least ten times. This rearrangement joins TRBV6-5 to TRBJ2-7; possibly TRBD2 for D (7 bases). Trimming took off 2 bases at V and 7 bases at J, with 15 bases between the two ends. In germline, CDR1 is MNHEY, CDR2 SVGAGI. This CDR3 region has 14 residues. The CDR3 loop is CASSYGGGALEQYF. The CDR3 DNA sequence: TGTGCCAGCAGTTACGGAGGGGGGGCTCTTGAGCAGTACTTC.

J is TRBJ1-1 and V is TRBV12-3 or TRBV12-4; a possible D gene is TRBD1 (6 bases). The CDR3 sequence is 14 residues long. Trimming took 6 bases from V and 1 from J, leaving 12 bases between them. The CDR3, as DNA: TGTGCCAGCAGGCCCCCGGGACAGAACACTGAAGCTTTCTTT. It specifies CASRPPGQNTEAFF.

The sample holds many counts of this clonotype. The CDR3 bases are TGTGCCAGCAGAGTCCGCATCGGAGGTGGGAAAGGTGCCACCGGGGAGCTGTTTTTT. This codes for CASRVRIGGGKGATGELFF. The chain couples TRBV3-1 to TRBJ2-2, with D tentatively TRBD2 (5 bases). Germline loops: CDR1 LGHDT, CDR2 YNNKEL (reference sequence). With 6 bases removed from V and 4 bases from J, the gap between germline ends came to 27 bases. The CDR3 has 19 residues.

V gene TRBV6-5 combines with J gene TRBJ2-7, with D tentatively TRBD1 or TRBD2 (5 bases each). The CDR3 loop spans 15 amino acids. The germline gives CDR1 MNHEY, CDR2 SVGAGI. V lost 0 bases, J lost 2 bases, and 11 bases lay in between. DNA for the CDR3: TGTGCCAGCAGTTACTCGATCCTGGGGGCCTACGAGCAGTACTTC. Its protein product is CASSYSILGAYEQYF.

The chain employs TRBV12-3 or TRBV12-4 and TRBJ2-2; weak D call: TRBD1 (6 bases). Trimming pared 8 bases from V and 7 bases from J, leaving 14 bases between. The CDR3 runs to 13 residues. The CDR3 loop is CASEDRSFGELFF. CDR3 DNA: TGTGCCAGCGAAGACAGGTCCTTCGGGGAGCTGTTTTTT.

The chain employs TRBV7-2 and TRBJ1-4, with TRBD1 as a possible D gene (6 bases). Germline V gene data show CDR1 as SGHTA and CDR2 as FQGNSA. The CDR3 runs 14 residues. V was clipped by 6 bases and J by 4 bases, with 12 bases between them. CDR3 in DNA: TGTGCCAGCAGTCTAAGGGGGGGTAATGAAAAACTGTTTTTT. This codes for CASSLRGGNEKLFF.

A few counts support this clonotype. V gene TRBV24-1 combines with J gene TRBJ1-1; D gene uncertain. Per germline, CDR1 KGHDR and CDR2 SFDVKD. The ends were cut back, 9 bases at V and 0 bases at J, with 16 bases in the middle. The length of the CDR3 is 15 residues. For the CDR3, the DNA is TGTGCCACCTCCGTGGGTCGTGGGGTGAACACTGAAGCTTTCTTT. It translates to CATSVGRGVNTEAFF.

The table lists this clonotype with many counts. The chain links TRBV5-6 to TRBJ2-7, with 7 bases lining up with TRBD1. The germline gives CDR1 SGHDT, CDR2 YYEEEE. Trimming cost V 5 bases and J 3 bases; bases outside gene matches: 5. This CDR3 spans 13 amino acids. The CDR3: CASSSGQDYEQYF. CDR3 DNA sequence: TGTGCCAGCAGTTCTGGACAGGACTACGAGCAGTACTTC.

The V gene is TRBV9, the J gene TRBJ2-7, with TRBD2 matching over 9 bases. Losses at the gene ends were 1 base for V and 0 bases for J; bases not matched to a gene: 8. Germline V lookup: CDR1 SGDLS, CDR2 YYNGEE. The CDR3 totals 17 residues. Here the CDR3 reads CASSVMGGGAVSYEQYF. The CDR3 nucleotides are TGTGCCAGCAGCGTAATGGGCGGGGGGGCTGTCTCCTACGAGCAGTACTTC.

The chain recombines TRBV6-2 or TRBV6-3 with TRBJ1-1; tentative D call: TRBD1 (5 bases). The CDR3 is 15 residues long. Germline V gene sequence: CDR1 MNHEY, CDR2 SVGEGT. Trimming removed 2 bases at V and 5 bases at J, with 15 bases between. The CDR3, as DNA: TGTGCCAGCAGTTACCCCAAGGGGATGAGGACTGAAGCTTTCTTT. It codes for CASSYPKGMRTEAFF.